Listed below are T cell receptor beta chains from one sample, sequenced in a study of cytomegalovirus exposure and HLA in healthy donors. TCRdb's table, derived via immunoSEQ multiplex PCR, lists solely in-frame clones and lacks some. Of 200,000 to 250,000 clones listed, just under 70% are singletons. The sequenced material came from PBMCs. Receptors were obtained from a man in his forties in good health and CMV-seropositive. Each CDR3 is given with its conserved first and last residue. The order of the fields is V gene, D gene, clone size, J gene, CDR3 protein, CDR3 DNA. The D gene is left open where the match is weak. Rows may omit the clone size; those that give it use once, few, many or a size class.

v_gene: TRBV6-1; d_gene: NA; abundance: NA; j_gene: TRBJ1-6; CDR3aa: CASSEDRTAYNSPLHF; CDR3nt: TGTGCCAGCAGTGAAGACCGGACAGCTTATAATTCACCCCTCCACTTT
v_gene: TRBV6-5; d_gene: NA; abundance: NA; j_gene: TRBJ1-1; CDR3aa: CASSYSRGSGTEAFF; CDR3nt: TGTGCCAGCAGTTACTCCAGGGGCTCCGGCACTGAAGCTTTCTTT
v_gene: TRBV9; d_gene: NA; abundance: NA; j_gene: TRBJ1-1; CDR3aa: CASSAGQTEAFF; CDR3nt: TGTGCCAGCAGCGCAGGGCAGACTGAAGCTTTCTTT
v_gene: TRBV15; d_gene: NA; abundance: NA; j_gene: TRBJ1-1; CDR3aa: CATSRDRQGPEAFF; CDR3nt: TGTGCCACCAGCAGAGATAGGCAGGGTCCTGAAGCTTTCTTT
v_gene: TRBV7-9; d_gene: TRBD1; abundance: NA; j_gene: TRBJ2-7; CDR3aa: CASSFPRDSYEQYF; CDR3nt: TGTGCCAGCAGCTTCCCCAGGGACAGCTACGAGCAGTACTTC
v_gene: TRBV13; d_gene: TRBD2; abundance: few; j_gene: TRBJ2-7; CDR3aa: CASSLGRAGGPLEQYF; CDR3nt: TGTGCCAGCAGCTTGGGCCGGGCGGGGGGGCCTCTCGAGCAGTACTTC
v_gene: TRBV10-3; d_gene: NA; abundance: NA; j_gene: TRBJ1-1; CDR3aa: CATRRQGNTEAFF; CDR3nt: TGTGCCACCCGGCGTCAGGGGAACACTGAAGCTTTCTTT
v_gene: TRBV7-9; d_gene: NA; abundance: once; j_gene: TRBJ1-5; CDR3aa: CASSLDRVNWPQHF; CDR3nt: TGTGCCAGCAGCTTAGACAGGGTGAATTGGCCCCAGCATTTT
v_gene: TRBV19; d_gene: TRBD2; abundance: few; j_gene: TRBJ2-1; CDR3aa: CASSPGSLRTGGEQFF; CDR3nt: TGTGCCAGTAGTCCCGGGAGCCTAAGAACGGGGGGTGAGCAGTTCTTC
v_gene: TRBV20-1; d_gene: NA; abundance: NA; j_gene: TRBJ2-3; CDR3aa: CSAKLTDTQYF; CDR3nt: TGCAGTGCTAAACTCACAGATACGCAGTATTTT
v_gene: TRBV5-1; d_gene: NA; abundance: few; j_gene: TRBJ2-2; CDR3aa: CASSSGLNTGELFF; CDR3nt: TGCGCCAGCAGCTCGGGTCTGAACACCGGGGAGCTGTTTTTT
v_gene: TRBV7-2; d_gene: TRBD1; abundance: few; j_gene: TRBJ1-1; CDR3aa: CASSPRQGTNTEAFF; CDR3nt: TGTGCCAGCAGCCCTCGACAGGGGACGAACACTGAAGCTTTCTTT
v_gene: TRBV27; d_gene: NA; abundance: NA; j_gene: TRBJ1-2; CDR3aa: CASSPHEMSVGYTF; CDR3nt: TGTGCCAGCAGTCCCCACGAAATGTCGGTTGGCTACACCTTC
v_gene: TRBV19; d_gene: TRBD1; abundance: NA; j_gene: TRBJ2-5; CDR3aa: CASSTGTDLQETQYF; CDR3nt: TGTGCCAGTAGTACCGGGACAGACCTTCAAGAGACCCAGTACTTC
v_gene: TRBV5-1; d_gene: NA; abundance: NA; j_gene: TRBJ1-2; CDR3aa: CASSSNRDVGYTF; CDR3nt: TGCGCCAGCAGCTCCAACAGGGATGTGGGCTACACCTTC
v_gene: TRBV6-5; d_gene: NA; abundance: NA; j_gene: TRBJ2-2; CDR3aa: CASSLGSGELFF; CDR3nt: TGTGCCAGCAGCCTCGGGTCCGGGGAGCTGTTTTTT
v_gene: TRBV6-5; d_gene: NA; abundance: NA; j_gene: TRBJ2-7; CDR3aa: CASSEFPVRGEQYF; CDR3nt: TGTGCCAGCAGTGAATTTCCAGTCCGCGGCGAGCAGTACTTC
v_gene: TRBV28; d_gene: TRBD1; abundance: NA; j_gene: TRBJ2-7; CDR3aa: CASSLPGGQGREQYF; CDR3nt: TGTGCCAGCAGTTTGCCTGGGGGACAGGGTCGCGAGCAGTACTTC
v_gene: TRBV5-6; d_gene: TRBD1; abundance: NA; j_gene: TRBJ2-5; CDR3aa: CASTFRGRGETQYF; CDR3nt: TGCGCCAGCACTTTCAGGGGGCGCGGAGAGACCCAGTACTTC
v_gene: TRBV19; d_gene: TRBD1; abundance: few; j_gene: TRBJ1-2; CDR3aa: CASSMENIMAGGFYGYTF; CDR3nt: TGTGCCAGTAGTATGGAAAATATAATGGCAGGGGGCTTCTATGGCTACACCTTC
v_gene: TRBV20-1; d_gene: NA; abundance: few; j_gene: TRBJ2-7; CDR3aa: CSLGRGEQYF; CDR3nt: TGCAGTCTAGGGCGAGGGGAGCAGTACTTC
v_gene: TRBV7-2; d_gene: NA; abundance: NA; j_gene: TRBJ2-5; CDR3aa: CASSRTSYQETQYF; CDR3nt: TGTGCCAGCAGCCGGACATCGTACCAAGAGACCCAGTACTTC
v_gene: TRBV6-1; d_gene: NA; abundance: few; j_gene: TRBJ2-5; CDR3aa: CASNDSPSYQETQYF; CDR3nt: TGTGCCAGCAATGACAGTCCCTCGTACCAAGAGACCCAGTACTTC
v_gene: TRBV2; d_gene: TRBD1; abundance: NA; j_gene: TRBJ1-4; CDR3aa: CASSTGGDEKLFF; CDR3nt: TGTGCCAGCAGTACAGGGGGCGACGAAAAACTGTTTTTT
v_gene: TRBV13; d_gene: NA; abundance: NA; j_gene: TRBJ2-7; CDR3aa: CASSAGQTYEQYF; CDR3nt: TGTGCCAGCAGCGCGGGACAGACTTACGAGCAGTACTTC
v_gene: TRBV14; d_gene: TRBD1; abundance: NA; j_gene: TRBJ2-5; CDR3aa: CASSQGDSLKWTQYF; CDR3nt: TGTGCCAGCAGCCAAGGGGACAGCCTAAAATGGACCCAGTACTTC
v_gene: TRBV7-2; d_gene: TRBD2; abundance: once; j_gene: TRBJ2-7; CDR3aa: CASSKLAGGHEQYF; CDR3nt: TGTGCCAGCAGCAAACTAGCGGGGGGCCACGAGCAGTACTTC
v_gene: TRBV7-2; d_gene: TRBD1; abundance: few; j_gene: TRBJ1-6; CDR3aa: CASSFLGTGSNSPLHF; CDR3nt: TGTGCCAGCAGCTTCCTCGGGACAGGGAGTAATTCACCCCTCCACTTT
v_gene: TRBV11-2; d_gene: NA; abundance: NA; j_gene: TRBJ1-5; CDR3aa: CASSLAGTKAQPQHF; CDR3nt: TGTGCCAGCAGCTTAGCCGGGACAAAGGCTCAGCCCCAGCATTTT
v_gene: TRBV16; d_gene: TRBD1; abundance: NA; j_gene: TRBJ2-3; CDR3aa: CASSLGQGRVADTQYF; CDR3nt: TGTGCCAGCAGCCTCGGACAGGGGAGGGTCGCAGATACGCAGTATTTT
v_gene: TRBV5-1; d_gene: NA; abundance: NA; j_gene: TRBJ2-4; CDR3aa: CASSQGQIGNIQYF; CDR3nt: TGCGCCAGCAGTCAGGGACAAATAGGGAACATTCAGTACTTC
v_gene: TRBV7-7; d_gene: NA; abundance: NA; j_gene: TRBJ2-2; CDR3aa: CASSFDRSTGELFF; CDR3nt: TGTGCCAGCAGCTTTGATAGGAGCACCGGGGAGCTGTTTTTT
v_gene: TRBV16; d_gene: NA; abundance: NA; j_gene: TRBJ1-5; CDR3aa: CASSQTEYSNQPQHF; CDR3nt: TGTGCCAGCAGCCAAACAGAGTATAGCAATCAGCCCCAGCATTTT
v_gene: TRBV19; d_gene: TRBD1; abundance: NA; j_gene: TRBJ2-6; CDR3aa: CASNPTGAPSGANVLTF; CDR3nt: TGTGCCAGCAATCCAACAGGGGCCCCCTCTGGGGCCAACGTCCTGACTTTC
v_gene: TRBV15; d_gene: NA; abundance: few; j_gene: TRBJ2-1; CDR3aa: CATSRDKRWSEQFF; CDR3nt: TGTGCCACCAGCAGAGATAAGAGGTGGAGTGAGCAGTTCTTC
v_gene: TRBV2; d_gene: TRBD2; abundance: few; j_gene: TRBJ2-3; CDR3aa: CASRPTSGGKDTQYF; CDR3nt: TGTGCCAGCAGGCCGACTAGCGGGGGGAAAGATACGCAGTATTTT
v_gene: TRBV27; d_gene: NA; abundance: NA; j_gene: TRBJ1-2; CDR3aa: CASSPTRTSGYTF; CDR3nt: TGTGCCAGCAGCCCTACCCGTACGAGTGGCTACACCTTC